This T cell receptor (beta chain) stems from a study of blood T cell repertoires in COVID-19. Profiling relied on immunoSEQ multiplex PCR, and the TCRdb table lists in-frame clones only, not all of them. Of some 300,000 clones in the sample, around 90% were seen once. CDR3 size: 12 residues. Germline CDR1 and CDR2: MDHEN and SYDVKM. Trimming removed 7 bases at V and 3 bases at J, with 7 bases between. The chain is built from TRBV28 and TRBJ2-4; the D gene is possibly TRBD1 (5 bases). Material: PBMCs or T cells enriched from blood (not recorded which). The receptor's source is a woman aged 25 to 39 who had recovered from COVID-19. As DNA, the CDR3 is TGTGCCAGCAAGACAGTCAAAAACATTCAGTACTTC. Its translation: CASKTVKNIQYF.